This T cell receptor beta chain derives from a study of OX40 agonist ivuxolimab in advanced cancers. General observations from the study: Both CD4+ and CD8+ T cell populations in blood had undergone clonal expansion by week 6 at 0.1 to 3.0 mg/kg. Expansion of clones was among the lowest in partial responders at 0.1-3.0 mg/kg.

Germline V gives CDR1 SGDLS, CDR2 YYNGEE. The CDR3 runs to 15 residues. J gave up 7 bases and V 0 bases, and 6 bases lay outside the gene matches. Profiling relied on immunoSEQ multiplex PCR, and the TCRdb table lists in-frame clones only, not all of them. Among tens of thousands of clones listed, about nine tenths were seen once. Individuals having autoimmune disease history or systemic immunosuppression were not enrolled. Blood samples were obtained at baseline, cycle 4 day 1, and cycle 7 day 1. Concerning this clone itself: Antigen specificity is unknown.

The clonotype comes from an adult with an advanced solid tumor such as melanoma, head and neck, liver or kidney cancer. The chain is built from TRBV9 and TRBJ1-4, with 7 positions matching TRBD1. Material: CD4+ or CD8+ T cells sorted from blood, obtained in a trial of the OX40 agonist ivuxolimab. In nucleotides, the CDR3 is TGTGCCAGCAGCGTAGCGGACCAGGGGGGTGAAAAACTGTTTTTT. This sequence encodes CASSVADQGGEKLFF.